This T cell receptor beta chain was identified in a study of T cell responses to AZD1222 COVID-19 vaccine. Notes on the study in general: Spike-specific TCR breadth rose after two AZD1222 doses, and depth rose as well. Females made up more of the donors, who were largely white British, and clonal diversity may have come out too low.

Germline V gene data show CDR1 as SGHDT and CDR2 as YYEEEE. The germline V and J ends were trimmed by 1 base and 1 base, with 6 bases remaining between them. The CDR3 runs to 14 residues. Some clones are missing from TCRdb's copy, which holds only in-frame ones; the method was immunoSEQ multiplex PCR. There are more than 150,000 clones in the sample; approximately 91% occur only once, and about 1.6% lies in the top ten. Note on this clone: Its matching antigen is unknown.

Investigators merged groups given second doses at roughly 4 or roughly 12 weeks. The source was peripheral blood, collected 28 days after the second AZD1222 dose. This TCR came from an adult who received the AZD1222 COVID-19 vaccine. This rearrangement joins TRBV5-6 to TRBJ2-1; no clear D. In nucleotides, the CDR3 is TGTGCCAGCAGCTTGTACAGTTCCTACAATGAGCAGTTCTTC. Translation gives CASSLYSSYNEQFF. The full variable domain, in which reference TRBV5-6 and TRBJ2-1 provide the parts outside the CDR3, is DAGVTQSPTHLIKTRGQQVTLRCSPKSGHDTVSWYQQALGQGPQFIFQYYEEEERQRGNFPDRFSGHQFPNYSSELNVNALLLGDSALYLCASSLYSSYNEQFFGPGTRLTVL.